This TCR beta chain came from a study of shared clonotypes between healthy human individuals. Study background: Contributing individuals were a couple of females and a few males aged 18 to 49.

CD45RO-negative, CCR7-positively selected cells formed the naive CD8 fraction, excluding terminally differentiated effector memory CD45RA+ cells. Per germline, CDR1 MNHEY and CDR2 SMNVEV (reference sequence). CDR3 length: 16 residues. V dropped 2 bases and J dropped 3 bases, with 17 bases sitting between them. TCRdb's table, derived via immunoSEQ multiplex PCR, lists solely in-frame clones and lacks some. The sample lists some 1,900,000 clones, just under 95% occurring once. Sequenced input: naive CD8+ T cells sorted from blood. The clonotype was recovered from a man between 18 and 29 years old in good health. The chain combines TRBV27 with TRBJ2-7; D assignment may be TRBD1 or TRBD2 (7 bases each). Written as DNA, the CDR3 is TGTGCCAGCAGTTTACTTAATCAGGGGGGGGGCTACGAGCAGTACTTC. The encoded protein is CASSLLNQGGGYEQYF.